These T cell receptor beta chains were read from a single sample in a study of T cell responses to AZD1222 COVID-19 vaccine. Clones were read by immunoSEQ multiplex PCR, and TCRdb kept only the in-frame ones, dropping some. The data show tens of thousands of clones, roughly 80% seen once. The sample was peripheral blood, taken on day 0 of AZD1222 vaccination. The receptors shown here come from an adult in good health. Each CDR3 is given without its conserved first and last residue. The order of the fields is D gene, V gene, J gene, CDR3 protein. A D gene is named only where the DNA matches it firmly.

D: TRBD1; V: TRBV29-1; J: TRBJ1-2; CDR3: SVEGNPGQGFFYGYT
D: TRBD2; V: TRBV10-3; J: TRBJ2-7; CDR3: AISQTSGDSYEQY
D: -; V: TRBV27; J: TRBJ2-1; CDR3: ASSLYKGVYNEQF
D: TRBD1; V: TRBV6-5; J: TRBJ1-1; CDR3: ASQQGGDLNTEAF
D: -; V: TRBV2; J: TRBJ1-1; CDR3: ASTPVPNTEAF
D: TRBD1; V: TRBV5-6; J: TRBJ1-1; CDR3: ASSLTTGSMNTEAF
D: TRBD2; V: TRBV29-1; J: TRBJ2-1; CDR3: SAQGLAEQF
D: -; V: TRBV6-6; J: TRBJ1-2; CDR3: ASSNSQEVKVYGYT
D: -; V: TRBV20-1; J: TRBJ2-3; CDR3: SASFGGTDTQY
D: -; V: TRBV19; J: TRBJ1-5; CDR3: ASSSTPSSNQPQH
D: -; V: TRBV7-9; J: TRBJ2-1; CDR3: ASILGSITGPSGTHEQF
D: TRBD1; V: TRBV27; J: TRBJ1-5; CDR3: ASRTGGGQPQH
D: TRBD2; V: TRBV4-1; J: TRBJ2-1; CDR3: ASSQVRLAVYNEQF
D: -; V: TRBV7-2; J: TRBJ1-5; CDR3: ASSPPAGYRQPQH
D: -; V: TRBV27; J: TRBJ1-6; CDR3: ASSLSPGYNSPLH
D: TRBD1; V: TRBV14; J: TRBJ1-2; CDR3: ASSAQGALGYT
D: -; V: TRBV19; J: TRBJ2-3; CDR3: ASSYPSSPDTQY
D: -; V: TRBV13; J: TRBJ1-1; CDR3: ASSLNRMAF
D: TRBD1; V: TRBV12-3/TRBV12-4; J: TRBJ1-2; CDR3: ASSGQGAGYT
D: -; V: TRBV28; J: TRBJ1-6; CDR3: ASSPADNSPLH
D: -; V: TRBV5-5; J: TRBJ2-7; CDR3: ASRGSSYEQY
D: -; V: TRBV9; J: TRBJ1-4; CDR3: ASSVGPGTNEKLF